The 22 T cell receptor beta chains in this list originate from one sample, sequenced in a study of blood T cell repertoires in COVID-19 (dated by TCRdb to between 2020 and 2021). Library preparation employed the immunoSEQ multiplex PCR assay. In TCRdb, the immuneACCESS table is reduced to in-frame sequences with V and J assigned. These tables do not hold every clone; where another copy was compared, an unresolved V gene accounts for under half, and the others remain unexplained. In this sample the table shows some 320,000 clones, roughly 90% of which occur a single time. Of the sample, around 2.6% falls within the top ten clones. The sample taken for sequencing was PBMCs or T cells enriched from blood (not recorded which). Receptor source: a man in his fifties or sixties who had recovered from COVID-19.

This clone was found once. V usage is TRBV5-1 and J usage is TRBJ2-1, with 9 bases aligning to TRBD1. V shed 3 bases and J 7 bases; nucleotides not matched to a gene: 2. The CDR3 is 13 residues long. Germline-derived CDR1 and CDR2 are SGHRS and YFSETQ. CDR3 DNA: TGCGCCAGCAGCTGGGACAGGGCGAATGAGCAGTTCTTC. Amino acids: CASSWDRANEQFF. The whole variable domain, remainder taken from reference TRBV5-1 and TRBJ2-1, is KAGVTQTPRYLIKTRGQQVTLSCSPISGHRSVSWYQQTPGQGLQFLFEYFSETQRNKGNFPGRFSGRQFSNSRSEMNVSTLELGDSALYLCASSWDRANEQFFGPGTRLTVL.

This chain links TRBV3-1 (or the pseudogene TRBV3-2) with TRBJ2-6; D is undetermined. Germline CDR1 is LGHDT and CDR2 is YNNKEL (reference sequence). CDR3 length: 15 residues. V lost 1 base and J lost 4, with 8 bases in between. The CDR3 DNA is TGTGCCAGCAGCCAAGTAATCGGGGGGGCCAACGTCCTGACTTTC. Translation: CASSQVIGGANVLTF.

The V call is TRBV4-1, the J call TRBJ2-5; D may be TRBD2 (5 bases). Germline V CDR1 and CDR2: MGHRA, YSYEKL. Trimming shortened V by 1 base and J by 2 bases, and 8 bases separated the two germline ends. The CDR3 is 14 amino acids. This chain's CDR3 is CASSQAGLQETQYF. The CDR3 DNA follows: TGCGCCAGCAGCCAAGCGGGGTTACAAGAGACCCAGTACTTC.

The CDR3: CASSKALHSGNSPLHF. CDR3 DNA: TGTGCCAGCAGCAAAGCCCTGCACTCGGGTAATTCACCCCTCCACTTT. The chain has TRBV21-1 and TRBJ1-6. TRBV21-1 is listed as a pseudogene. CDR3 length: 16 amino acids.

This chain joins TRBV6-2 or TRBV6-3 and TRBJ1-1; TRBD1 aligns across 7 bases. Trimming cost V 2 bases and J 4 bases; bases outside gene matches: 4. The CDR3 is made up of 14 amino acids. The germline V gene has CDR1 MNHEY and CDR2 SVGEGT. CDR3 nucleotide sequence: TGTGCCAGCAGTTACGGACAGGCGGTCACTGAAGCTTTCTTT. It is translated as CASSYGQAVTEAFF.

This chain connects TRBV7-2 to TRBJ1-4, with D possibly matching TRBD1 (5 bases). The V gene's germline CDR1 is SGHTA and CDR2 FQGNSA. Between the trimmed V and J ends, which lost 2 bases and 7 bases, there was a span of 11 bases. CDR3 length: 14 amino acids. The CDR3 bases are TGTGCCAGCAGCTTATGGGGAAGGGGTGAAAAACTGTTTTTT. Amino acid sequence: CASSLWGRGEKLFF.

This clone is a singleton in its sample. The chain uses TRBV6-5 and TRBJ1-6; tentative D call: TRBD1 (5 bases). Germline V gene lookup returns CDR1 MNHEY and CDR2 SVGAGI. The CDR3 extends over 15 amino acids. The ends were cut back, 0 bases at V and 10 bases at J, with 13 bases in the middle. DNA for the CDR3: TGTGCCAGCAGTTACTCGGGGCAGGGTCGGTCACCCCTCCACTTT. Its translation: CASSYSGQGRSPLHF.

This sequence joins TRBV27 and TRBJ2-3; TRBD1 aligns across 7 bases. Trimming cost V 7 bases and J 2 bases; bases outside gene matches: 3. The CDR3 spans 13 residues. From germline, CDR1 is MNHEY and CDR2 SMNVEV (reference sequence). CDR3 bases: TGTGCCAGCAAGGGACAGAACACAGATACGCAGTATTTT. It encodes CASKGQNTDTQYF.

The CDR3 coding sequence is TGCGCCAGCAGCCAAGCCCCCGGGATAAGTGAAAAACTGTTTTTT. Its protein product is CASSQAPGISEKLFF. The chain recombines TRBV4-1 with TRBJ1-4; no clear D gene. CDR1 MGHRA and CDR2 YSYEKL come from the germline V gene. Trimming removed 1 base from V and 7 bases from J, with 13 bases in between. The CDR3 is made up of 15 amino acids.

The rearrangement joins TRBV27 to TRBJ2-7, with a weak D call TRBD2 (6 bases). The CDR3 has 16 amino acids. V was clipped by 4 bases and J by 3 bases, with 19 bases between them. CDR1 is MNHEY, CDR2 SMNVEV, per germline (reference sequence). In DNA form, the CDR3 reads TGTGCCAGCAGTTCCCGTTGGACTAACCAAGGCTACGAGCAGTACTTC. Residues: CASSSRWTNQGYEQYF.

V is TRBV7-6 and J is TRBJ1-2, with 9 bases fitting TRBD1. CDR1 and CDR2 (germline): SGHVS, FNYEAQ. The junction had 10 bases not matched to a gene; V was cut back by 5 bases and J by 6 bases. The CDR3 loop spans 15 amino acids. The CDR3 protein is CASSPRDRAGDGYTF. CDR3 nucleotides: TGTGCCAGCAGCCCGAGGGACAGGGCGGGTGATGGCTACACCTTC.

The gene calls are TRBV20-1 and TRBJ2-1; 7 nucleotides match TRBD2. Per the germline V gene, CDR1 is DFQATT and CDR2 is SNEGSKA (reference sequence). The CDR3 sequence is 14 residues long. V lost 3 bases to trimming and J lost 4 bases; unmatched junction nucleotides: 6. The CDR3 sequence: CSASKSGKYNEQFF. The DNA of the CDR3 is TGCAGTGCTAGTAAAAGCGGGAAATACAATGAGCAGTTCTTC.

The V and J genes are TRBV7-6 and TRBJ2-7; 13 positions match TRBD2. There are 16 residues in the CDR3. CDR1 and CDR2 (germline): SGHVS, FNYEAQ. The junction had 11 bases not matched to a gene; V was cut back by 5 bases and J by 7 bases. CDR3 region: CASSPGTSGNLREQYF. The DNA for the CDR3 is TGTGCCAGCAGCCCTGGGACTAGCGGGAACTTGAGGGAGCAGTACTTC.

The V gene is TRBV6-5, the J gene TRBJ1-1; 7 bases agree with TRBD1. The CDR3 sequence is 14 residues long. Germline CDR1 MNHEY, CDR2 SVGAGI. V was clipped by 2 bases and J by 5 bases; unmatched bases: 5. Written as DNA, the CDR3 is TGTGCCAGCAGTTACGACAGGGTTGGTACTGAAGCTTTCTTT. Translating gives CASSYDRVGTEAFF.

This chain uses TRBV27 with TRBJ2-2; 8 positions agree with TRBD1. J lost 6 bases, V lost 8 bases, and 11 bases had no gene match. This CDR3 contains 15 residues. The germline gives CDR1 MNHEY, CDR2 SMNVEV (reference sequence). For the CDR3, the DNA is TGTGCCAGCCTCAGGACAGGGCTGCGTTCCGGGGAGCTGTTTTTT. Translation gives CASLRTGLRSGELFF.

The rearrangement joins TRBV3-1 (or the pseudogene TRBV3-2) to TRBJ1-6; unclear D gene. The CDR3 runs 15 residues. In germline, CDR1 is LGHDT, CDR2 YNNKEL (reference sequence). V was clipped by 7 bases and J by 7 bases, with 17 bases between them. The CDR3: CASKPLGSQNSPLHF. CDR3 nucleotides: TGTGCCAGCAAACCGCTCGGGTCCCAAAATTCACCCCTCCACTTT.

The chain links TRBV5-4 to TRBJ2-1; D unclear. This CDR3 is 12 amino acids long. Germline CDR1 and CDR2: SGHNT and YYREEE (reference sequence). V shed 4 bases and J shed 6 bases, with 8 bases lying between them. The CDR3 protein is CASSAHVNEQFF. The CDR3 DNA follows: TGTGCCAGCAGCGCACACGTCAATGAGCAGTTCTTC. Using reference TRBV5-4 and TRBJ2-1 for the parts outside the CDR3, the full variable domain is ETGVTQSPTHLIKTRGQQVTLRCSSQSGHNTVSWYQQALGQGPQFIFQYYREEENGRGNFPPRFSGLQFPNYSSELNVNALELDDSALYLCASSAHVNEQFFGPGTRLTVL.

This rearrangement joins TRBV28 to TRBJ2-7, with 7 bases identical to TRBD2. The CDR3 has 15 residues. Germline V CDR1 and CDR2: MDHEN, SYDVKM. V shed 1 base and J 3 bases; nucleotides not matched to a gene: 6. CDR3 sequence: CASSLLGRGDYEQYF. CDR3 bases: TGTGCCAGCAGTTTATTGGGGAGGGGCGACTACGAGCAGTACTTC.

The chain employs TRBV4-1 and TRBJ2-3, with D uncertain. The CDR3 totals 12 residues. The V end lost 4 bases, the J end lost 6 bases, and 8 bases lay between the germline ends. Germline lookup yields CDR1 MGHRA and CDR2 YSYEKL. The CDR3 is CASSPRPDTQYF. CDR3 coding DNA: TGCGCCAGCAGCCCTAGACCTGATACGCAGTATTTT.

V and J are TRBV5-1 and TRBJ1-1; D not resolved. The germline gives CDR1 SGHRS, CDR2 YFSETQ. Deletions cut 0 bases from V and 4 bases from J, with 10 bases between. This CDR3 spans 14 amino acids. The DNA for the CDR3 is TGCGCCAGCAGCTTGGCCGTTACGAGCACTGAAGCTTTCTTT. It yields the protein CASSLAVTSTEAFF.

The V and J genes are TRBV6-1 and TRBJ1-5, with 8 bases identical to TRBD1. Germline-derived CDR1 and CDR2 are MNHNS and SASEGT. Trimming removed 4 bases from V and 5 bases from J; junction bases left unmatched: 10. The CDR3 length is 16 residues. The DNA for the CDR3 is TGTGCCAGCAGTGCCAAGGACAGGGAAAAGGATCAGCCCCAGCATTTT. Its translation is CASSAKDREKDQPQHF.

The gene calls are TRBV28 and TRBJ2-7; tentative D call: TRBD1 (5 bases). The V end lost 4 bases, the J end lost 1 base, and 14 bases lay between the germline ends. Germline CDR1 MDHEN, CDR2 SYDVKM. The CDR3 loop spans 15 amino acids. The CDR3 region is CASSYSWAGSYEQYF. CDR3 nucleotide sequence: TGTGCCAGCAGTTATTCCTGGGCAGGGTCCTACGAGCAGTACTTC.